This T cell receptor (beta chain) originates from a study of CD8 T cells in ankylosing spondylitis. A few counts support this clonotype. Its antigen remains unidentified. The CDR3 runs 15 residues. Germline CDR1 and CDR2: SGHRS and YFSETQ. Germline trimming cut 5 bases from V and 2 bases from J; bases unmatched to any gene: 5. A single record per CDR3 protein comes from TCRdb applying MiXCR to the 5' RACE reads. The sample holds about 130,000 distinct CDR3 sequences; 17% are singletons and the top ten take roughly a third. Study outcomes and limitations: Disease-linked clones bore a CD8+ phenotype and were relatively rare in peripheral blood. For ankylosing spondylitis blood, a TCR beta motif of 7 or 8 highly homologous variants appeared characteristic. Significant enrichment of disease-linked clones was reported in matched ankylosing spondylitis synovial fluid.

The sequencing input was blood, either unsorted or a sorted T cell fraction (not recorded which). The gene calls are TRBV5-1 and TRBJ2-3; 10 bases map to TRBD2. This receptor was taken from a male donor with ankylosing spondylitis. The CDR3 region has the DNA TGCGCCAGCAGGTTCGGACTAGCGGACACAGATACGCAGTATTTT. This gives the protein CASRFGLADTDTQYF. The whole variable domain, remainder taken from reference TRBV5-1 and TRBJ2-3, is KAGVTQTPRYLIKTRGQQVTLSCSPISGHRSVSWYQQTPGQGLQFLFEYFSETQRNKGNFPGRFSGRQFSNSRSEMNVSTLELGDSALYLCASRFGLADTDTQYFGPGTRLTVL.